This T cell receptor beta chain stems from a study of HIV-infected patients and healthy controls. General study points: Slight age and sex differences between study cohorts did not explain the diversity differences.

By share, this clonotype ranks as large. Its antigen remains unknown. Around 500 ng RNA was reverse transcribed with alpha and beta constant-region primers. Each of the alpha and beta chains got its own library through chain-specific third strand synthesis with indices. TCRdb re-called the 5' RACE reads with MiXCR, one entry per CDR3 protein. The table shows around 5,800 distinct CDR3 sequences, with about 10% occurring only once. This CDR3 contains 17 residues. The V gene lost 8 bases and the J gene lost 0 bases, with 23 bases spanning the gap. Germline V gene sequence: CDR1 MDHEN, CDR2 SYDVKM. No cell fractionation was done, so the repertoire covers all unsorted peripheral blood T cells.

The TCR comes from an adult with HIV infection. The rearrangement links TRBV28 to TRBJ2-7; D could derive from TRBD1 or TRBD2 (5 bases each). Sequencing was performed on blood, taken before antiretroviral therapy. The CDR3 is CASLKPPRDGRSYEQYF. The CDR3 coding sequence is TGTGCCAGCCTTAAACCCCCCCGGGACGGCCGCTCCTACGAGCAGTACTTC.